This TCR beta chain originates from a study of blood T cell repertoires in COVID-19. Study background: Acute and convalescent COVID-19 specimens originated in the United States, Italy and Spain.

This CDR3 has 15 residues. Germline CDR1 SGHVS, CDR2 FNYEAQ. V gave up 5 bases and J gave up 3 bases; unmatched junction bases: 8. In the authors' methods: Amplification of reference gene primers provided the estimated nucleated cell counts. Assay: immunoSEQ multiplex PCR; the TCRdb copy retains only in-frame clones and omits some. That table furnishes V, J and clone size, whereas the DNA furnished D and trimming. In the table there are 210,000 or so clones, approximately 81% of which are singletons. The sequenced sample consisted of PBMCs or T cells enriched from blood (not recorded which). The receptor comes from a woman aged 45-65 years with acute COVID-19. The rearrangement joins TRBV7-6 to TRBJ2-7; 9 bases fit TRBD2. CDR3: CASSLSGRIHYEQYF. CDR3 bases: TGTGCCAGCAGCCTTAGCGGGAGAATTCACTACGAGCAGTACTTC.